One and the same sample provided the 25 T cell receptor beta chains below, sequenced in a study of long-term antiretroviral therapy in people with HIV. immunoSEQ v3.0 was run at survey level. This table comes from immunoSEQ multiplex PCR, and its TCRdb copy is limited to in-frame clones, with some not included. The sample holds over 15,000 clones, about 94% seen once. The starting material was unsorted PBMCs, obtained 6.4 years after starting antiretroviral therapy. The receptors derive from a woman between 45 and 65 years old with HIV.

This clone has just one count. This sequence joins TRBV5-1 and TRBJ2-7; 12 nucleotides agree with TRBD2. The CDR3 is 15 residues long. V shed 4 bases, J shed 6 bases, and the junction held 8 bases outside the gene matches. Germline CDR1 and CDR2: SGHRS and YFSETQ. CDR3 nucleotide sequence: TGCGCCAGCAGCAGTTCTAGCGGGAGGGCCTCCGAGCAGTACTTC. Translated: CASSSSSGRASEQYF. The complete variable domain, with remaining parts taken from reference TRBV5-1 and TRBJ2-7, reads KAGVTQTPRYLIKTRGQQVTLSCSPISGHRSVSWYQQTPGQGLQFLFEYFSETQRNKGNFPGRFSGRQFSNSRSEMNVSTLELGDSALYLCASSSSSGRASEQYFGPGTRLTVT.

This rearrangement joins TRBV9 to TRBJ2-3, with a weak D call TRBD2 (6 bases). The CDR3 runs to 15 residues. Trimming cost V 3 bases and J 1 base, with 12 bases left between them. The germline V gene encodes CDR1 SGDLS and CDR2 YYNGEE. The CDR3 DNA sequence: TGTGCCAGCAGCGCCTTCGGGGGAGGCACAGATACGCAGTATTTT. Translated, it gives CASSAFGGGTDTQYF.

V gene TRBV12-2 combines with J gene TRBJ2-3; TRBD1, the D gene given by the table, was not confirmed from the DNA. TRBV12-2 is given as a pseudogene. CDR3 length: 15 amino acids. Written as DNA, the CDR3 is TGTGCAAGTCGACAACAGCTAAAGAGCACAGATACGCAGTATTTT. Amino acids: CASRQQLKSTDTQYF.

The genes are TRBV19 and TRBJ2-5, with TRBD2 matching over 11 bases. V lost 3 bases and J lost 5; bases outside the gene matches: 2. The CDR3 is 14 amino acids. CDR1 LNHDA and CDR2 SQIVND come from the germline V gene (reference sequence). CDR3 sequence: CASSMASGRETQYF. The CDR3 region has the DNA TGTGCCAGTAGTATGGCTAGCGGGAGGGAGACCCAGTACTTC.

This clone was observed once. The chain links TRBV27 to TRBJ1-1; D remains ambiguous. V lost 11 bases and J 2 bases, leaving 15 bases between the germline ends. This CDR3 has 13 amino acids. Germline V gives CDR1 MNHEY, CDR2 SMNVEV (reference sequence). The CDR3 loop is CAAQRNFNTEAFF. As DNA, the CDR3 is TGTGCCGCCCAACGAAATTTTAACACTGAAGCTTTCTTT.

The V call is TRBV4-2, the J call TRBJ2-1; 8 nucleotides match TRBD2. The ends lost 0 bases at V and 3 bases at J; junction bases unmatched: 7. Looked up from germline, CDR1 is LGHNA and CDR2 is YNFKEQ. The CDR3 runs to 17 residues. CDR3 loop: CASSQDRASGRYNEQFF. CDR3 coding DNA: TGTGCCAGCAGCCAAGATCGGGCTAGCGGGCGCTACAATGAGCAGTTCTTC.

Note on this clone: The junction departs from the called germline gene at one end, perhaps through a read error. The chain employs TRBV7-7 and TRBJ2-7; 14 bases agree with TRBD2. Per the germline V gene, CDR1 is SSHAT and CDR2 is FNYEAQ (reference sequence). The CDR3 consists of 17 residues. CDR3 sequence: CASSLAGTSGSSYEQYF. In DNA, the CDR3 is TGTGCTAGCAGCTTAGCGGGGACTAGCGGGAGCTCCTACGAGCAGTACTTC.

The CDR3 DNA sequence: TGTGCCAGCAGTCGCCTGGTTGATGAAGCTTTCTTT. Translating it yields CASSRLVDEAFF. J is TRBJ1-1 and V is TRBV28; D unresolved. Per germline, CDR1 MDHEN and CDR2 SYDVKM. The CDR3 is 12 amino acids. V was shortened by 5 bases and J by 7 bases, with 11 bases between the two germline ends.

This sequence joins TRBV9 and TRBJ2-3, with unresolved D. Germline V gene lookup returns CDR1 SGDLS and CDR2 YYNGEE. V was trimmed by 6 bases and J by 2 bases, leaving 13 bases between them. The CDR3 totals 14 residues. The CDR3 protein is CASTISTNTDTQYF. The CDR3 coding sequence is TGTGCCAGCACCATATCTACTAACACAGATACGCAGTATTTT.

The chain has TRBV28 and TRBJ2-7, with D possibly TRBD1 on 5 matching bases. CDR3 length: 13 amino acids. V lost 3 bases to trimming and J lost 3 bases, with 9 bases between them. Germline values: CDR1 MDHEN, CDR2 SYDVKM. The chain's CDR3 is CASSLPGNYEQYF. CDR3 DNA sequence: TGTGCCAGCAGTTTGCCAGGGAACTACGAGCAGTACTTC.

The rearrangement joins TRBV6-5 to TRBJ1-1; a possible D gene is TRBD1 (5 bases). This CDR3 contains 15 residues. Germline V gives CDR1 MNHEY, CDR2 SVGAGI. V lost 2 bases and J lost 0, with 10 bases in between. CDR3 sequence reads: CASSYLGPMNTEAFF. In nucleotides, the CDR3 is TGTGCCAGCAGTTACCTGGGACCGATGAACACTGAAGCTTTCTTT.

This clone is a singleton in its sample. The V call is TRBV27, the J call TRBJ2-2, with 7 bases identical to TRBD2. Germline V gives CDR1 MNHEY, CDR2 SMNVEV (reference sequence). The CDR3 is 15 residues long. V was clipped by 6 bases and J by 1 base; unmatched bases: 5. CDR3 residues: CASRLERGNTGELFF. CDR3 nucleotides: TGTGCCAGCAGACTTGAGCGGGGGAACACCGGGGAGCTGTTTTTT.

The chain is built from TRBV7-8 and TRBJ1-6; D is possibly TRBD1 (5 bases). Germline assignment: CDR1 SGHVS and CDR2 FQNEAQ. The CDR3 length is 14 residues. The V and J ends lost 4 bases and 6 bases respectively, with 10 bases between them. DNA of the CDR3: TGTGCCAGCAGCTGGGACGGCATTAATTCACCCCTCCACTTT. This sequence encodes CASSWDGINSPLHF.

The J gene is TRBJ2-7, the V gene TRBV28; 8 nucleotides agree with TRBD2. Germline-derived CDR1 and CDR2 are MDHEN and SYDVKM. V dropped 6 bases and J dropped 3; count of bases not matched to a gene: 7. The length of the CDR3 is 14 residues. The CDR3 region is CASRPPGLDYEQYF. CDR3 sequence (DNA): TGTGCCAGCAGGCCTCCGGGACTAGACTACGAGCAGTACTTC.

This clone has a single count. The rearrangement uses TRBV18 and TRBJ2-5; no clear D gene. This CDR3 contains 13 residues. With 5 bases removed from V and 3 bases from J, the gap between germline ends came to 10 bases. Germline CDR1 and CDR2: KGHSH and LQKENI. The CDR3 loop is CASSFTEEETQYF. The DNA for the CDR3 is TGTGCCAGCTCATTTACTGAAGAAGAGACCCAGTACTTC.

V usage is TRBV2 and J usage is TRBJ2-3; the D is unclear. Trimming stripped 5 bases from V and 5 bases from J, with 11 bases between. This CDR3 is 13 amino acids long. The V gene's germline CDR1 is SNHLY and CDR2 FYNNEI. The CDR3 sequence: CASSRVRQDTQYF. The CDR3 DNA is TGTGCCAGCAGTCGAGTTAGACAAGATACGCAGTATTTT.

The chain has TRBV27 and TRBJ2-3; D is perhaps TRBD2 (6 bases). Germline CDR1 and CDR2: MNHEY and SMNVEV (reference sequence). With 0 bases removed from V and 0 bases from J, the gap between germline ends came to 10 bases. The CDR3 has 16 amino acids. The CDR3 coding sequence is TGTGCCAGCAGTTTATCGACGAGCGGGAGCACAGATACGCAGTATTTT. As protein: CASSLSTSGSTDTQYF.

CDR3 amino acids: CASSIWGGGTEAFF. In DNA form, the CDR3 reads TGTGCCAGTAGTATCTGGGGAGGGGGCACTGAAGCTTTCTTT. V and J are TRBV19 and TRBJ1-1; tentative D call: TRBD1 (6 bases). This CDR3 spans 14 amino acids. CDR1 LNHDA and CDR2 SQIVND come from the germline V gene (reference sequence). V gave up 3 bases and J gave up 4 bases, with 12 bases separating them.

The chain combines TRBV6-5 with TRBJ2-4; 7 nucleotides align to TRBD1. The CDR3 loop spans 14 amino acids. Germline V lookup: CDR1 MNHEY, CDR2 SVGAGI. V trimming: 6 bases; J trimming: 8 bases; junction bases outside the gene matches: 10. The chain's CDR3 is CASRAGGSGDIQYF. As DNA, the CDR3 is TGTGCCAGCAGAGCAGGGGGTTCGGGCGACATTCAGTACTTC.

V is TRBV18 and J is TRBJ1-4; 7 nucleotides align to TRBD1. The CDR3 covers 15 residues. Germline assignment: CDR1 KGHSH and CDR2 LQKENI. The ends lost 2 bases at V and 5 bases at J; junction bases unmatched: 5. CDR3: CASSPDRVQNEKLFF. DNA of the CDR3: TGTGCCAGCTCACCAGACAGGGTCCAAAATGAAAAACTGTTTTTT.

The rearrangement uses TRBV10-3 and TRBJ2-5; 8 positions agree with TRBD1. The junction had 17 bases not matched to a gene; V was cut back by 8 bases and J by 3 bases. The CDR3 has 17 amino acids. Germline CDR1 ENHRY, CDR2 SYGVKD. The CDR3 nucleotides read TGTGCCATCGCTGGCATCTGGACAGGGCGGGCAGAAGAGACCCAGTACTTC. This sequence encodes CAIAGIWTGRAEETQYF.

The genes are TRBV6-1 and TRBJ1-2; D is unclear. Germline V gene lookup returns CDR1 MNHNS and CDR2 SASEGT. The CDR3 is 13 residues long. V was trimmed by 2 bases and J by 8 bases, leaving 12 bases between them. For the CDR3, the DNA is TGTGCCAGCAGTGAATCTGCAGTCGGAGGCTACACCTTC. This codes for CASSESAVGGYTF.

This clone was recorded once. The chain employs TRBV25-1 and TRBJ1-5, with D maybe TRBD1 (6 bases). V was pared by 7 bases and J by 7 bases, with 14 bases between. The CDR3 spans 13 residues. The germline CDR1 and CDR2 sequences are MGHDK and SYGVNS. The CDR3 DNA sequence: TGTGCCAGCAAGGGGGGGGGAGGGCAGCCCCAGCATTTT. Encoded protein: CASKGGGGQPQHF.

The chain has TRBV5-4 and TRBJ2-3; 11 nucleotides agree with TRBD2. Germline loops: CDR1 SGHNT, CDR2 YYREEE (reference sequence). The CDR3 totals 16 residues. The J segment lost 6 bases and the V segment lost 0 bases, leaving 6 bases of the junction unmatched. Here the CDR3 DNA reads TGTGCCAGCAGCTTGGTACTAGCGGGAGCGGCGGATACGCAGTATTTT. Translating gives CASSLVLAGAADTQYF.

The chain is built from TRBV4-3 and TRBJ2-7; D possibly corresponds to TRBD2 (6 bases). Trimming pared 4 bases from V and 4 bases from J, leaving 14 bases between. The CDR3 has 14 amino acids. Germline CDR1 reads LGHNA; CDR2 reads YSLEER. Here the CDR3 DNA reads TGCGCCAGCAGCCCAGGGCGGGGACCATACGAGCAGTACTTC. It codes for CASSPGRGPYEQYF.